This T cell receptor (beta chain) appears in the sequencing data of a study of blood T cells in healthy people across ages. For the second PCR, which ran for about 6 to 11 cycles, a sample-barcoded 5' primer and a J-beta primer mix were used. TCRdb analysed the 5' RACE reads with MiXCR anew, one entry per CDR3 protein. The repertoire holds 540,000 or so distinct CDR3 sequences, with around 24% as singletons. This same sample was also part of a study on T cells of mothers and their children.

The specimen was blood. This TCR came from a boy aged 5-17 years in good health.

In DNA form, the CDR3 reads TGCGCCAGCAGAGCAGCGGTTTCCGCGAACACCGGGGAGCTGTTTTTT. The encoded protein is CASRAAVSANTGELFF. V gene TRBV5-1 combines with J gene TRBJ2-2; D possibly corresponds to TRBD2 (5 bases). In germline, CDR1 is SGHRS, CDR2 YFSETQ. Trimming left V 5 bases short and J 0 bases short, with 14 bases between. The CDR3 has 16 amino acids.